This entry concerns a single TCR beta chain. This entry comes from a study of shared clonotypes between healthy human individuals. On the study more broadly: The donor group consisted of two women and three men, aged 18 to 49.

Under the authors' procedure: Quality scores were absent from the junction-only immunoSEQ sequences, so filtering differed. Measured with immunoSEQ multiplex PCR; TCRdb has only the in-frame clones, and not every one. V, J and clone size derive from that table, while D and trimming were established from the DNA sequence. The sample contains some 470,000 clones, 75% to 85% of which appear only once. Donors were healthy HIV-negative adults without recently reported acute infections or vaccinations. Looked up from germline, CDR1 is SGHTA and CDR2 is FQGNSA. V was clipped by 1 base and J by 0 bases; unmatched bases: 5. This CDR3 spans 16 amino acids.

Material for sequencing was PBMCs. The clonotype originates from a woman between 40 and 55 years old in good health. Some clones in this sample may be carry-over from other donors' samples. The V call is TRBV7-2, the J call TRBJ2-7, with 8 bases fitting TRBD1. The CDR3 reads CASSLGTGRNSYEQYF. The CDR3 nucleotides are TGTGCCAGCAGCTTAGGGACAGGGAGAAACTCCTACGAGCAGTACTTC.